Listed below are T cell receptor beta chains from one sample, sequenced in a study of blood T cell repertoires in COVID-19. Profiled with immunoSEQ multiplex PCR; TCRdb holds only in-frame clones, not every one. The table lists 69,000 or so clones, roughly 80% of them singletons. The sample consisted of peripheral blood. Source of these receptors: a man aged 45-65 years with COVID-19, enrolled during active disease. Both conserved end residues are part of each CDR3. D genes are given only for firm matches. Clone size appears in some rows only: once, few, many, or a class for an expanded clone.

abundance: NA; len: 15; j_gene: TRBJ2-1; v_gene: TRBV4-1; d_gene: TRBD2; CDR3aa: CASSQEPASGAEQFF; CDR3nt: TGCGCCAGCAGCCAAGAACCGGCTAGCGGGGCAGAGCAGTTCTTC
abundance: NA; len: 13; j_gene: TRBJ2-2; v_gene: TRBV7-3; d_gene: NA; CDR3aa: CASSRQATGELFF; CDR3nt: TGTGCCAGCAGTAGACAGGCCACCGGGGAGCTGTTTTTT
abundance: NA; len: 15; j_gene: TRBJ2-3; v_gene: TRBV5-1; d_gene: TRBD2; CDR3aa: CASSLVGRVGDTQYF; CDR3nt: TGCGCCAGCAGCTTGGTAGGGAGGGTAGGGGATACGCAGTATTTT
abundance: NA; len: 15; j_gene: TRBJ1-2; v_gene: TRBV27; d_gene: NA; CDR3aa: CASSFEERGVYGYTF; CDR3nt: TGTGCCAGCAGTTTCGAAGAACGGGGTGTCTATGGCTACACCTTC
abundance: NA; len: 15; j_gene: TRBJ1-5; v_gene: TRBV18; d_gene: NA; CDR3aa: CASSPGTGDNQPQHF; CDR3nt: TGTGCCAGCTCACCGGGGACGGGGGACAATCAGCCCCAGCATTTT
abundance: NA; len: 13; j_gene: TRBJ1-1; v_gene: TRBV12-3/TRBV12-4; d_gene: NA; CDR3aa: CASLSGVDTEAFF; CDR3nt: TGTGCCAGCCTTTCGGGGGTTGACACTGAAGCTTTCTTT
abundance: NA; len: 11; j_gene: TRBJ2-7; v_gene: TRBV12-5; d_gene: NA; CDR3aa: CASGARREQYF; CDR3nt: TGTGCTAGTGGGGCCAGGCGCGAGCAGTACTTC
abundance: once; len: 17; j_gene: TRBJ2-2; v_gene: TRBV3-1/TRBV3-2; d_gene: TRBD2; CDR3aa: CASSPGLAGANTGELFF; CDR3nt: TGTGCCAGCAGCCCTGGACTAGCGGGGGCTAACACCGGGGAGCTGTTTTTT
abundance: once; len: 15; j_gene: TRBJ2-1; v_gene: TRBV15; d_gene: TRBD2; CDR3aa: CATSRESSGLEEQFF; CDR3nt: TGTGCCACCAGCAGAGAGTCTAGCGGTCTCGAGGAGCAGTTCTTC
abundance: NA; len: 12; j_gene: TRBJ1-6; v_gene: TRBV19; d_gene: NA; CDR3aa: CASSSTPGFLHF; CDR3nt: TGTGCCAGTAGCTCTACCCCGGGATTTCTCCACTTT
abundance: NA; len: 15; j_gene: TRBJ2-5; v_gene: TRBV30; d_gene: TRBD2; CDR3aa: CAWSVSQGGGETQYF; CDR3nt: TGTGCCTGGAGTGTAAGTCAGGGCGGGGGAGAGACCCAGTACTTC
abundance: NA; len: 15; j_gene: TRBJ2-3; v_gene: TRBV30; d_gene: TRBD1; CDR3aa: CAWSIGQGLGDTQYF; CDR3nt: TGTGCCTGGAGTATAGGACAGGGGTTAGGGGATACGCAGTATTTT
abundance: NA; len: 13; j_gene: TRBJ2-7; v_gene: TRBV6-5; d_gene: NA; CDR3aa: CAGATGFSYEQYF; CDR3nt: TGTGCCGGTGCGACAGGATTCTCCTACGAGCAGTACTTC
abundance: NA; len: 12; j_gene: TRBJ2-2; v_gene: TRBV12-3/TRBV12-4; d_gene: NA; CDR3aa: CASRTHRGELFF; CDR3nt: TGTGCCAGCAGGACACACCGCGGGGAGCTGTTTTTT
abundance: NA; len: 16; j_gene: TRBJ1-1; v_gene: TRBV9; d_gene: NA; CDR3aa: CASSVASGTLNTEAFF; CDR3nt: TGTGCCAGCAGCGTGGCGTCAGGCACCCTAAACACTGAAGCTTTCTTT
abundance: NA; len: 15; j_gene: TRBJ1-1; v_gene: TRBV19; d_gene: NA; CDR3aa: CASSSARQVFTEAFF; CDR3nt: TGTGCCAGTAGTAGTGCCCGACAGGTCTTCACTGAAGCTTTCTTT
abundance: NA; len: 13; j_gene: TRBJ2-7; v_gene: TRBV19; d_gene: NA; CDR3aa: CASSIALDQRQYF; CDR3nt: TGTGCCAGTAGTATCGCCCTAGATCAGAGGCAGTACTTC
abundance: NA; len: 16; j_gene: TRBJ2-7; v_gene: TRBV5-1; d_gene: TRBD1; CDR3aa: CASSLASGQGAYEQYF; CDR3nt: TGCGCCAGCAGCTTGGCTTCGGGACAGGGGGCCTACGAGCAGTACTTC
abundance: NA; len: 12; j_gene: TRBJ2-1; v_gene: TRBV19; d_gene: TRBD2; CDR3aa: CASSPAAGGQFF; CDR3nt: TGTGCCAGTAGTCCCGCAGCGGGGGGGCAGTTCTTC
abundance: NA; len: 15; j_gene: TRBJ2-2; v_gene: TRBV11-2; d_gene: NA; CDR3aa: CASSLGRGNTGELFF; CDR3nt: TGTGCCAGCAGCTTAGGCAGGGGCAACACCGGGGAGCTGTTTTTT
abundance: NA; len: 13; j_gene: TRBJ2-7; v_gene: TRBV6-5; d_gene: NA; CDR3aa: CASTFSRAYEQYF; CDR3nt: TGTGCCAGCACTTTCTCCAGGGCCTACGAGCAGTACTTC
abundance: NA; len: 12; j_gene: TRBJ1-2; v_gene: TRBV6-5; d_gene: NA; CDR3aa: CASSRADYGYTF; CDR3nt: TGTGCCAGCAGTAGAGCGGACTATGGCTACACCTTC
abundance: once; len: 15; j_gene: TRBJ2-3; v_gene: TRBV5-5; d_gene: NA; CDR3aa: CASSLYQGNTDTQYF; CDR3nt: TGTGCCAGCAGCTTATACCAGGGAAACACAGATACGCAGTATTTT
abundance: NA; len: 19; j_gene: TRBJ1-4; v_gene: TRBV11-2; d_gene: TRBD1; CDR3aa: CASSSFGQGVLATNEKLFF; CDR3nt: TGTGCCAGCAGTTCTTTCGGACAGGGGGTGCTTGCAACTAATGAAAAACTGTTTTTT
abundance: NA; len: 14; j_gene: TRBJ2-7; v_gene: TRBV5-4; d_gene: TRBD1; CDR3aa: CASSLDGQGGEQYF; CDR3nt: TGTGCCAGCAGCTTGGACGGACAGGGAGGCGAGCAGTACTTC
abundance: NA; len: 14; j_gene: TRBJ2-5; v_gene: TRBV4-1; d_gene: NA; CDR3aa: CASSQEGALETQYF; CDR3nt: TGCGCCAGCAGCCAGGAGGGGGCGTTGGAGACCCAGTACTTC
abundance: NA; len: 14; j_gene: TRBJ1-4; v_gene: TRBV30; d_gene: NA; CDR3aa: CAWRGLGVTEKLFF; CDR3nt: TGTGCCTGGAGAGGCCTAGGGGTCACGGAGAAACTGTTTTTT
abundance: NA; len: 15; j_gene: TRBJ1-1; v_gene: TRBV6-6; d_gene: NA; CDR3aa: CASSHLQGLNTEAFF; CDR3nt: TGTGCCAGCAGTCACCTACAGGGATTGAACACTGAAGCTTTCTTT
abundance: few; len: 14; j_gene: TRBJ2-4; v_gene: TRBV9; d_gene: TRBD1; CDR3aa: CASSVVGDSGIQYF; CDR3nt: TGTGCCAGCAGCGTAGTTGGGGACAGTGGCATTCAGTACTTC
abundance: NA; len: 15; j_gene: TRBJ1-6; v_gene: TRBV18; d_gene: NA; CDR3aa: CASSPSSGGEGPLHF; CDR3nt: TGTGCCAGCTCACCGAGCTCGGGGGGGGAAGGGCCCCTCCACTTT
abundance: once; len: 16; j_gene: TRBJ2-1; v_gene: TRBV5-1; d_gene: TRBD2; CDR3aa: CASSALLAGGKHEQFF; CDR3nt: TGCGCCAGCAGCGCTTTACTAGCGGGGGGCAAACATGAGCAGTTCTTC